This T cell receptor (beta chain) was captured in a study of glioma-infiltrating T cells. Study information: Samples included WHO grade II oligodendrogliomas or astrocytomas and initial-diagnosis grade IV glioblastomas. Approximately 1 million peripheral T cells were targeted at roughly 4.5- to 10-fold coverage.

The iRepertoire nested amplicon-rescue multiplex PCR amplified TCR alpha and beta CDR3s from RNA. A single record per CDR3 protein comes from TCRdb applying MiXCR to the multiplex PCR reads. The table has around 390,000 distinct CDR3 sequences, roughly two fifths seen once. CDR3 length: 17 residues. CDR1 and CDR2 (germline): MNHEY, SMNVEV (reference sequence). Overall study findings and caveats: Non-neoplastic patients had below-expected tissue-blood divergence, while all gliomas exceeded expectation. Signature shared blood CDR3 motifs were enriched in low-divergence and depleted in high-divergence patients.

Points on this clonotype: Its antigen is unidentified. The germline gene is not matched at one end of the junction; a read error may be the cause.

The TCR was taken from a human donor with low-grade glioma or glioblastoma, undergoing nonglioma brain surgery, or in good health (not recorded which). The sample consisted of glioma tissue, nonneoplastic brain tissue, or PBMCs (not recorded which). The V gene is TRBV27, the J gene TRBJ2-1; D unresolved. This CDR3 reads CASSLLGTTGSYNEQLF. The DNA of the CDR3 is TGTGCCAGCAGTTTATTGGGTACCACGGGCTCCTACAATGAGCAGTTGTTC.